This TCR beta chain comes out of a study of cytomegalovirus exposure and HLA in healthy donors. Study in general: About 85 million unique TCRs from HLA-typed donors were held in an early release of data. General study points: Productive rates of about 87% or about 30% were seen for most TCR beta V segments in an earlier analysis.

After removal of 3 bases from V and 7 bases from J, the junction contained 12 bases not matched to a gene. Germline CDR1 is SGDLS and CDR2 is YYNGEE. The CDR3 spans 15 residues. The PCR used 60 Vbeta and 13 Jbeta primers. The table came from immunoSEQ multiplex PCR; TCRdb's copy has only in-frame clones and leaves some out. The table records 190,000 or so clones, roughly 77% of them present only once. This clone occurred once. The antigen is unknown. The chain is built from TRBV9 and TRBJ1-2; 7 nucleotides line up with TRBD1. This receptor was identified in a male donor in good health and CMV-seropositive. Sequencing was done on a sample of PBMCs. In DNA, the CDR3 is TGTGCCAGCAGCGCCCCAGACAGGGAATACAGTGGCTACACCTTC. Protein: CASSAPDREYSGYTF.